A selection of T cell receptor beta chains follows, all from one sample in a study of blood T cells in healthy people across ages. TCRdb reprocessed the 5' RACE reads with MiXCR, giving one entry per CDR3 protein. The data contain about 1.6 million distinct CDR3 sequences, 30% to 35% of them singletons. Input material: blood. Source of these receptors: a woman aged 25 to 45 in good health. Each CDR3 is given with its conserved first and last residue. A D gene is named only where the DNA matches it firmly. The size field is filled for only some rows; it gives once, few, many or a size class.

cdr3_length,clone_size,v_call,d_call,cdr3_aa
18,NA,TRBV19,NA,CASSIDGPGRLGYNEQFF
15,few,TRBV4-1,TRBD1,CASSQGTGSSSPLHF
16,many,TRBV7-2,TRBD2,CASSARLAGPYNEQFF
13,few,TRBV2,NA,CASRVGHPQAQHF
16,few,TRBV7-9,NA,CASSSKGGGFDEKLFF
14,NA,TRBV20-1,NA,CSARLPKGDYSYTF
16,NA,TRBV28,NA,CASSFSDKLRNYGYTF
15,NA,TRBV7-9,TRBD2,CASSSTSGRVGEQFF
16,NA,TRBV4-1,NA,CASSQQEGGRTYEQYF
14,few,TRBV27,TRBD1,CASGAGGGYNEQFF
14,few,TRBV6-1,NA,CASSERTGRLEQFF
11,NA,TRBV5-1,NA,CASFSRFGYTF
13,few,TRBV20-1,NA,CSAVTRGRFGYTF
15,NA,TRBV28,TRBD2,CASNLAGSSYNEQFF
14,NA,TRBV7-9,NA,CASRGPGPRLEAFF
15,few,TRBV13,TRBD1,CASSSPGTGAREQYF
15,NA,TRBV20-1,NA,CSAGAGDRVQETQYF
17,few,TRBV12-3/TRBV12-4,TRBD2,CASSLGLAGAPFDEQFF
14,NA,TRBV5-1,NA,CASSLWDLSYEQYF
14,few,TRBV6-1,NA,CASSEVGGGDTQYF
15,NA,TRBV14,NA,CASSQELGNTGELFF
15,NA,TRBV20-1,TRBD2,CSTRRTGTTQYEQYF
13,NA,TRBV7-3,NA,CASTDRGTDTQYF
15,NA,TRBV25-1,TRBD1,CASSEPGTVNYGYTF
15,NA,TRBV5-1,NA,CASSLIFTDQETQYF
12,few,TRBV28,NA,CASRTEGYEQYF
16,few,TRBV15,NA,CATSGGPTDTRNEQFF
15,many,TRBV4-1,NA,CASSQDLRGGETQYF
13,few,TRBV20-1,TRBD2,CSSDSSGGGEQFF
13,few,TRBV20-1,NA,CSARVQVDTEAFF
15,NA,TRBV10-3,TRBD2,CAISLGLVGEETQYF
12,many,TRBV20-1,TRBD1,CSAPGDSYGYTF
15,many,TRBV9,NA,CASSVAGTVQYEQYF
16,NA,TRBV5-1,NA,CASSPPRPGAGQPQHF
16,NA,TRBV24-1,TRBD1,CATSDTGTGGFETQYF
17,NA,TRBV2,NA,CASSEALGPTLTDTQYF
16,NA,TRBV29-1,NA,CSAVISFLRGTEELFF
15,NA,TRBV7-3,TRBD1,CASSPGRTGRSEAFF
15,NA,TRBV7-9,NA,CAGSLMTIPGSTQYF
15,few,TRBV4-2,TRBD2,CASSQARTSAYEQYF
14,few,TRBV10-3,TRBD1,CAISPGGSVYGYTF
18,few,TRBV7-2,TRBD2,CASSLPLASGGPTDTQYF
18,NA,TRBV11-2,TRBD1,CASSPARQGVRAQETQYF
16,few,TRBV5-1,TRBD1,CASSPGTAQTYNEQFF
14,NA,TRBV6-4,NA,CASSESLADSEQYF
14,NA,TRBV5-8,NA,CASSPGERTDTQYF
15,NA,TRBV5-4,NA,CASSLGPGDNYEQYF
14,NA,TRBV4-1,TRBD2,CASSQDRLAGEQFF
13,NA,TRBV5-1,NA,CASSPGILIEQYF
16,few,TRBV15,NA,CATSRGTGLPQEPQHF
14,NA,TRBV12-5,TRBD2,CASGFWEGNNEQFF
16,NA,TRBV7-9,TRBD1,CASSFVAGQGNTEAFF
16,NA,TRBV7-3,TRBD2,CASSAVRTRDYNEQFF
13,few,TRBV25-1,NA,CASSEWVGYGYTF
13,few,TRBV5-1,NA,CASSTDIQETQYF
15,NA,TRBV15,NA,CATSRVEVHTGELFF
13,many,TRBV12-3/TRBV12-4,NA,CASSFGVTYEQYF